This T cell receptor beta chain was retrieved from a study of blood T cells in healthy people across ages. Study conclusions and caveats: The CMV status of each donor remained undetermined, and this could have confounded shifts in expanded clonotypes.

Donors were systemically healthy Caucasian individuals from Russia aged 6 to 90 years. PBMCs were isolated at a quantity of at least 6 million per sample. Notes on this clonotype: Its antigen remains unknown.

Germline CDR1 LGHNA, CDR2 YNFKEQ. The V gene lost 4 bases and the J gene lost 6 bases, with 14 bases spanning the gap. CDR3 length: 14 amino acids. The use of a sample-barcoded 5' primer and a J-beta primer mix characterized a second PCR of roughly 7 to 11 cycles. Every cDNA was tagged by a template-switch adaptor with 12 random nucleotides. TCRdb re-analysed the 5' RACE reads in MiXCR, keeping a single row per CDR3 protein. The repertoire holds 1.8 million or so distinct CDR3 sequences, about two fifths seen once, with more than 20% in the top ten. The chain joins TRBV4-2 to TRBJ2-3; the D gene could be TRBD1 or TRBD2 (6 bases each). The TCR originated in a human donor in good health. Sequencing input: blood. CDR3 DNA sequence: TGTGCCAGCAGCCCTAGGGGGGCCGAGGATACGCAGTATTTT. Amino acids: CASSPRGAEDTQYF.